This T cell receptor beta chain was identified during a study of T cell responses to AZD1222 COVID-19 vaccine. Here immunoSEQ multiplex PCR was the method, and the copy in TCRdb shows in-frame clones only, minus some. The sample shows about 150,000 clones, about 90% of them seen only once. Second doses were pooled across both intervals (about 4 or about 12 weeks). Trimming took 2 bases from V and 10 from J; bases not matched to a gene: 9. CDR3 length: 16 amino acids. Germline V gene sequence: CDR1 MNHEY, CDR2 SVGEGT. In regard to this clone: Its antigen is currently unknown.

The study's findings and limits: Repertoire collection took place solely once the T cell response had peaked. The sample set comprised mostly white British donors with more females, and clonal diversity was possibly underestimated.

The sample consisted of peripheral blood, taken 28 days after the second AZD1222 dose. V gene TRBV6-2 or TRBV6-3 combines with J gene TRBJ2-1; 12 bases match TRBD1. This clonotype was sampled from an adult who received the AZD1222 COVID-19 vaccine. The CDR3 DNA reads TGTGCCAGCAGTTACCTCCGGGACAGGGGGCCACGGGAGCAGTTCTTC. Protein product: CASSYLRDRGPREQFF.